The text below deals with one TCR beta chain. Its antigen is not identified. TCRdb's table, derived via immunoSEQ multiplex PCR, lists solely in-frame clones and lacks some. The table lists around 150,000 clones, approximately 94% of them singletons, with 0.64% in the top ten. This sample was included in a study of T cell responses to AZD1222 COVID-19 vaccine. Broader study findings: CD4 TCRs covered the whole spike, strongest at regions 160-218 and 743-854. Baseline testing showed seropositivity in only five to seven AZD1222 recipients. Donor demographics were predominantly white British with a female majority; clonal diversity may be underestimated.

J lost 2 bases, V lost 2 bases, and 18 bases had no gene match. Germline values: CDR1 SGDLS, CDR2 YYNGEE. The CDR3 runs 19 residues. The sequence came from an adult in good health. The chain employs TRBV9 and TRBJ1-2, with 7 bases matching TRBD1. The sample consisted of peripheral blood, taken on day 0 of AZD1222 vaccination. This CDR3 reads CASSVNREGEGQSNYGYTF. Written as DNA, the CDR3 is TGTGCCAGCAGCGTGAATCGTGAAGGAGAGGGACAGTCAAACTATGGCTACACCTTC.